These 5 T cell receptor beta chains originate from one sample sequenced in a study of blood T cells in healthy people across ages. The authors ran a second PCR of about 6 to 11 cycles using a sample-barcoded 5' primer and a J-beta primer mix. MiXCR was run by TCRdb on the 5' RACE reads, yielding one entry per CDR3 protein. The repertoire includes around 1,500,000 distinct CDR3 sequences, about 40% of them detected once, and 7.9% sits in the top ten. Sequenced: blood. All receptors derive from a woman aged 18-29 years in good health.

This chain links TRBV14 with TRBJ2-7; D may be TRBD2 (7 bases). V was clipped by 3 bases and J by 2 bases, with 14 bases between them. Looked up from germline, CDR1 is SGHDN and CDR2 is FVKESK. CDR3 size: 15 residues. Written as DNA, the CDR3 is TGTGCCAGCAGCCAGAGGGGGGACTACACCTACGAGCAGTACTTC. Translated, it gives CASSQRGDYTYEQYF. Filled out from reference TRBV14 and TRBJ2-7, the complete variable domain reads EAGVTQFPSHSVIEKGQTVTLRCDPISGHDNLYWYRRVMGKEIKFLLHFVKESKQDESGMPNNRFLAERTGGTYSTLKVQPAELEDSGVYFCASSQRGDYTYEQYFGPGTRLTVT.

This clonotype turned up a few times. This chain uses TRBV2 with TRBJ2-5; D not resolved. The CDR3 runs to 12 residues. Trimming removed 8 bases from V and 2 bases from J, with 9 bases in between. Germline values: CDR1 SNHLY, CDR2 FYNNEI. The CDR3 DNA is TGTGCCAGCCGGAACCTACAAGAGACCCAGTACTTC. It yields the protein CASRNLQETQYF.

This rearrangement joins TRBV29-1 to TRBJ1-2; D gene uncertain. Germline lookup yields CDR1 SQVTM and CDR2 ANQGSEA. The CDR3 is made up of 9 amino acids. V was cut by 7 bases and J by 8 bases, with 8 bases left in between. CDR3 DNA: TGCAGCGCGAGCAAAGGCTACACCTTC. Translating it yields CSASKGYTF.

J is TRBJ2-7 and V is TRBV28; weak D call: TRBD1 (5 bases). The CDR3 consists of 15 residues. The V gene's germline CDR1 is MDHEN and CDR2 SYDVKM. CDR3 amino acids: CVRSLDSALLCEQYF. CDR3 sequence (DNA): TGTGTCCGCAGTCTCGACAGCGCCTTACTGTGCGAGCAGTACTTC. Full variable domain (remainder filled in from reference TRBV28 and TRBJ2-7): DVKVTQSSRYLVKRTGEKVFLECVQDMDHENMFWYRQDPGLGLRLIYFSYDVKMKEKGDIPEGYSVSREKKERFSLILESASTNQTSMYLCVRSLDSALLCEQYFGPGTRLTVT.

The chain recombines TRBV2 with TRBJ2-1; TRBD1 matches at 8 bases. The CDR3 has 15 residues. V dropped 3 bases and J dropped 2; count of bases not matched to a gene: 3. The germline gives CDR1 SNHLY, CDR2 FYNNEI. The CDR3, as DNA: TGTGCCAGCAGTGATCCAGGGGGCGCCTACAATGAGCAGTTCTTC. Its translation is CASSDPGGAYNEQFF.